This T cell receptor beta chain was recovered during a study of shared clonotypes between healthy human individuals (dated by TCRdb to 2020 to 2021). For context, the study as a whole: A couple of women and a few men aged 18 to 49 years were included in the cohort. For each donor, three plates each were used for CD4 naive and CD4 memory, two plates were used for CD8 naive, and one plate was used for CD8 memory. The study deeply sequenced blood TCR repertoires of about five healthy adults to estimate repertoire size and the extent of clonotype sharing between individuals. To increase sequencing depth and limit assay-specific biases, TCR repertoire library preparation and sequencing were carried out by different laboratories using diverse techniques. Each donor's leukapheresis produced roughly between roughly 0.85 and 10 billion PBMCs.

The study at large found these results: Incomplete sequencing was indicated by rarefaction of sorted-subset datasets, despite the large sequencing depth. Across four donors, around 5% of naive CD4, roughly 3.5% of naive CD8, 2% to 2.5% of memory CD4, and approximately 0.4% of memory CD8 clonotypes were shared. Pairwise subsampling indicated that sequencing depth was expected to affect the degree of clonotype sharing among donors. Estimated clonotype richness was generally larger for naive than for memory subsets. Because the study included only a small number of donors, the genetic and exposure-history diversity represented was limited. Higher generation probabilities were observed for clonotypes shared by all four sorted-subset donors than for non-shared clonotypes. Sampling was restricted to blood, and TCR repertoires in tissues likely differ from the TCR repertoires found in blood.

With respect to this clone: The specificity of this receptor is unknown. Nothing much larger sits one base from this clone, and base qualities are not available. At the DNA level, this CDR3 is encoded by other sequences in the same sample as well.

CDR1 and CDR2 were assigned from the germline V gene (reference sequence) as SEHNR and FQNEAQ. V lost 3 bases and J lost 0 bases; the stretch between them is 5 bases long. Measured from the cysteine to the phenylalanine, the CDR3 is 14 residues long. Of the read, only the CDR3 DNA is kept; its 42 bases are in frame from base 1. The donors were healthy, HIV-negative adults with no recently reported acute infections or vaccinations. Every donor was a Caucasian adult living in Nashville, Tennessee, USA. Magnetic negative selection was used to enrich CD4+ T cells, after which naive cells were positively selected on CD45RA and the negative fraction became the memory subset. Blood was obtained by leukapheresis, after which PBMCs were separated by Ficoll-Histopaque density gradient centrifugation and cryopreserved in liquid nitrogen vapor phase. Purity and quantity of every magnetically sorted T cell population were checked by analytical flow cytometry. From each sorted fraction, genomic DNA was isolated and quantified by UV absorbance on a Nanodrop 2000c.

Using the deep immunoSEQ assay, multiplex PCR amplified TCR CDR3 regions from genomic DNA. Genomic DNA extracted from each cell subset was distributed evenly over all wells of several immunoSEQ 96-well plates, and each plate served as one replicate. For sorted subsets, around 200 ng genomic DNA, equal to some 28,000 T cell genomes, was loaded into each replicate PCR. The purified libraries were quantified using a Qubit 3.0 fluorometer, sized with a Bioanalyzer 2100, and then quantified again using the KAPA Library Quantification kit. Every immunoSEQ 96-well plate was sequenced on a dedicated single-read 150-cycle Illumina NextSeq 550 flow cell. In the paper's pipeline: Because only junctional sequences without quality scores were contained in the immunoSEQ output, filtering matching that applied to full-length reads could not be performed. To assign V/J genes and CDR3, sequences were annotated against IMGT germline references using PyIR, a Python wrapper for IgBLAST v1.9. Reads were filtered out if the reads had weak V/J assignments (E-value above 1e-6), no CDR3, stop codons, out-of-frame junctions, or ambiguous translated residues. V3J clonotypes were defined as sequences sharing an identical inferred V gene, J gene, and CDR3 amino acid sequence. Percentage overlap between repertoires was computed as shared unique clonotypes divided by the size of the smaller repertoire. Repertoire richness was assessed with RTK rarefaction, the Chao1 estimator, and Recon v2.1 estimates of unobserved clonotypes. OLGA was used to compute generation probabilities for all TCRbeta clonotypes that the gDNA method yielded from a handful of donors. TCRdb holds this immuneACCESS table with in-frame rearrangements only. Some clones are missing; in checked studies, unresolved V genes explain under half, and the rest has no known cause. Clone size and the V and J calls come from that table; the DNA yielded D and trimming. This sample gives some 2,000,000 clones in total; approximately 94% of them show up just once. The ten largest make up more than 0.1% of the sample.

The sequence was obtained from a man aged 18 to 30 in good health. The V gene is TRBV7-9 and the J gene is TRBJ2-2; the D gene is unclear. The sequenced sample consisted of naive CD4+ T cells sorted from blood. Interpreted using the paper, the cell subset or site label stands for: CD45RA+ positively selected. The DNA reads TGTGCCAGCAGCTTGCGGCCGAACACCGGGGAGCTGTTTTTT. This translates into CASSLRPNTGELFF.